This T cell receptor beta chain was retrieved from a study of shared clonotypes between healthy human individuals. Method: immunoSEQ multiplex PCR; TCRdb's copy keeps in-frame clones and lacks some. The table has some 1 million clones, about 75% seen once; the top ten hold approximately 1.5%. CD4+ cell separation produced CD45RA+ naive and CD45RA-negative memory subsets. CDR1 DFQATT and CDR2 SNEGSKA come from the germline V gene (reference sequence). There are 9 residues in the CDR3. The TCR comes from a man between 18 and 35 years old in good health. This chain connects TRBV20-1 to TRBJ2-3; no clear D gene. The sequenced material came from memory CD4+ T cells sorted from blood. Subset in this sample: CD45RA-negative fraction. CDR3 loop: CRPGDTQYF. CDR3 in DNA: TGCAGGCCGGGAGATACGCAGTATTTT.